Below are 9 T cell receptor beta chains sequenced from a single sample in a study of patients and donors after allogeneic stem cell transplantation. Each CDR3 protein gets one entry after TCRdb re-called the RT-PCR reads with MiXCR. The sample consists of roughly 140,000 distinct CDR3 sequences, approximately 40% of them appearing once. Sequenced material: blood, either unsorted or a sorted T cell fraction (not recorded which). These receptors were obtained from a human donor who was either an allogeneic HSCT recipient or a stem cell or donor lymphocyte infusion donor (not recorded which). It is not recorded whose cells these are; they may come from a transplant donor.

This chain joins TRBV29-1 and TRBJ1-2, with 7 bases aligning to TRBD1. The CDR3 has 13 residues. Losses at the gene ends were 6 bases for V and 6 bases for J; bases not matched to a gene: 10. Germline lookup yields CDR1 SQVTM and CDR2 ANQGSEA. CDR3 in DNA: TGCAGCGTCGGACAGGAGGCCTCTCATGGCTACACCTTC. Translated: CSVGQEASHGYTF.

The V and J genes are TRBV20-1 and TRBJ2-5; D may be TRBD2 (7 bases). CDR1 is DFQATT, CDR2 SNEGSKA, per germline (reference sequence). Trimming stripped 6 bases from V and 5 bases from J, with 10 bases between. The CDR3 has 11 residues. CDR3 sequence: CSAGGRETQYF. CDR3 coding DNA: TGCAGTGCCGGGGGGCGTGAGACCCAGTACTTC.

This sequence joins TRBV14 and TRBJ1-1; D unclear. Germline CDR1 SGHDN, CDR2 FVKESK. The CDR3 loop spans 12 amino acids. V dropped 2 bases and J dropped 7 bases, with 8 bases sitting between them. This CDR3 is CASSQRGLEAFF. The CDR3 coding sequence is TGTGCCAGCAGCCAAAGAGGGCTTGAAGCTTTCTTT.

The gene calls are TRBV30 and TRBJ1-6; maybe TRBD1 (6 bases). Germline CDR1 and CDR2: GTSNPN and SVGIG (reference sequence). This CDR3 spans 13 amino acids. Trimming cost V 2 bases and J 10 bases, with 12 bases left between them. The CDR3 is CAWSPRQDSPLHF. The CDR3 region has the DNA TGTGCCTGGAGTCCTCGACAGGACTCACCCCTCCACTTT.

The V call is TRBV28, the J call TRBJ2-5; D perhaps matches TRBD1 (5 bases). CDR1 and CDR2 from the germline V gene are MDHEN and SYDVKM. Trimming shortened V by 6 bases and J by 0 bases, and 14 bases separated the two germline ends. The CDR3 consists of 15 residues. This chain's CDR3 is CASSPPAGHQETQYF. The CDR3, as DNA: TGTGCCAGCAGCCCTCCGGCAGGGCACCAAGAGACCCAGTACTTC.

J is TRBJ2-7 and V is TRBV29-1; the match to TRBD1 covers 8 bases. Germline V gives CDR1 SQVTM, CDR2 ANQGSEA. The CDR3 extends over 13 amino acids. Unmatched junction bases numbered 8, after V lost 7 bases and J lost 3 bases. This CDR3 is CSAKGQDYYEQYF. CDR3 nucleotides: TGCAGCGCGAAGGGACAGGACTACTACGAGCAGTACTTC.

This chain uses TRBV2 with TRBJ2-7; the match to TRBD1 covers 7 bases. The CDR3 is 16 amino acids. Germline assignment: CDR1 SNHLY and CDR2 FYNNEI. V trimming: 7 bases; J trimming: 3 bases; junction bases outside the gene matches: 15. The CDR3 region is CASNIPGDSLIYEQYF. The CDR3 bases are TGTGCCAGCAATATACCCGGGGACAGCCTGATCTACGAGCAGTACTTC.

The rearrangement links TRBV20-1 to TRBJ1-2, with D uncertain. V lost 6 bases and J 0 bases, leaving 11 bases between the germline ends. The germline CDR1 and CDR2 sequences are DFQATT and SNEGSKA (reference sequence). The CDR3 has 13 residues. CDR3 sequence: CSAPGRPNYGYTF. The CDR3 DNA sequence: TGCAGTGCCCCGGGTAGACCTAACTATGGCTACACCTTC.

This clonotype was detected only a few times. The chain combines TRBV10-3 with TRBJ2-1; TRBD1 matches 7 bases. Germline V gene lookup returns CDR1 ENHRY and CDR2 SYGVKD. V gave up 9 bases and J gave up 4 bases; unmatched junction bases: 9. The CDR3 is made up of 14 amino acids. The CDR3 DNA sequence: TGTGCCATTAAACAGGGGATCTTTTACAATGAGCAGTTCTTC. This translates into CAIKQGIFYNEQFF.